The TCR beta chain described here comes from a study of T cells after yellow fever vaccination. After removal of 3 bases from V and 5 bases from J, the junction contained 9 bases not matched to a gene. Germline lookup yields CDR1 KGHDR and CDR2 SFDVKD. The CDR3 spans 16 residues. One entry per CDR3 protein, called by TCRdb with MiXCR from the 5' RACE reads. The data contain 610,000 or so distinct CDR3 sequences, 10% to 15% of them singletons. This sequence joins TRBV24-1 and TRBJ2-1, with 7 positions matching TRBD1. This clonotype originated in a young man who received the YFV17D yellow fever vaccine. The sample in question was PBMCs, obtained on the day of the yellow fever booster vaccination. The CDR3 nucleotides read TGTGCCACCAGTGATCCCGGGACAGTGCCTAACAATGAGCAGTTCTTC. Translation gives CATSDPGTVPNNEQFF.